Listed below are T cell receptor beta chains from one sample, sequenced in a study of T-cell reconstitution after alpha-beta-depleted transplantation in children. Via MiXCR, TCRdb re-called the PCR reads, giving one row per CDR3 protein. Of about 610,000 distinct CDR3 sequences detected, about 11% appear once; the ten largest clones hold around 4%. Sequenced here: PBMCs from the stem cell graft donor, sampled from the stem cell graft. The receptors stem from a human donor who donated a stem cell graft to a child with acute myeloid leukemia. The CDR3 runs from the conserved cysteine through the conserved F or W.

v_call	cdr3_length	j_call	cdr3_aa
TRBV11-2	18	TRBJ2-3	CASSFGAGGAGVTDTQYF
TRBV29-1	12	TRBJ2-1	CSVEGEGPEQFF
TRBV7-8	12	TRBJ1-2	CASSPPPLGYTF
TRBV20-1	15	TRBJ1-1	CSADGAAAGRTEAFF
TRBV5-1	14	TRBJ2-7	CASSWDRYSYEQYF
TRBV20-1	13	TRBJ2-7	CSARNVYGYEQYF
TRBV6-2/TRBV6-3	13	TRBJ1-1	CASSYSVDTEAFF
TRBV7-9	16	TRBJ1-4	CASSLGTGATNEKLFF
TRBV12-3/TRBV12-4	15	TRBJ2-3	CASRPAGVATDTQYF
TRBV2	13	TRBJ2-5	CASSATRLETQYF
TRBV28	16	TRBJ1-1	CASSFDAGRPNTEAFF
TRBV20-1	15	TRBJ2-7	CSATEPGRYSYEQYF
TRBV12-3/TRBV12-4	16	TRBJ1-3	CASSGRTGVTGNTIYF
TRBV2	16	TRBJ1-5	CASRGGGAYGNQPQHF
TRBV7-3	16	TRBJ2-2	CASSGTSGPSTGELFF
TRBV7-8	13	TRBJ2-7	CASSPHWDYEQYF
TRBV7-2	16	TRBJ2-7	CASSLVGSGSSYEQYF
TRBV5-1	14	TRBJ2-5	CASSLSGGRETQYF
TRBV18	16	TRBJ1-2	CASSPGSRTFNYGYTF
TRBV4-3	14	TRBJ2-7	CASSQELAGAEQYF
TRBV12-3/TRBV12-4	14	TRBJ2-1	CASSPIGRIGEQFF
TRBV7-7	16	TRBJ2-5	CASSPGLAGARETQYF
TRBV20-1	12	TRBJ1-3	CSARVDSPQVYF
TRBV14	13	TRBJ2-5	CASNRQLQETQYF
TRBV29-1	14	TRBJ2-3	CSAESLASTDTQYF
TRBV20-1	13	TRBJ2-1	CSAGTVYYNEQFF
TRBV29-1	13	TRBJ2-2	CSVDQGWTGELFF
TRBV3-1	18	TRBJ2-2	CASRLYGGSGPNTGELFF
TRBV20-1	13	TRBJ1-1	CSARAGANTEAFF
TRBV5-6	14	TRBJ2-5	CASSLGTSVETQYF
TRBV10-3	12	TRBJ2-5	CAISSDQETQYF
TRBV20-1	13	TRBJ2-4	CSARSIAKNIQYF
TRBV5-1	15	TRBJ2-3	CASSLAGLELDTQYF
TRBV3-1	14	TRBJ1-2	CASSQESGSYGYTF
TRBV6-2/TRBV6-3	16	TRBJ2-7	CASRLPGLAGAYEQYF
TRBV30	15	TRBJ1-1	CACSGHSGMNTEAFF
TRBV29-1	17	TRBJ2-1	CSGGLEAGGPSYNEQFF
TRBV20-1	15	TRBJ1-1	CSARGRGTMNTEAFF
TRBV29-1	13	TRBJ1-4	CSVDVGESEKLFF
TRBV4-2	20	TRBJ1-3	CASSLFTFLGTADSGNTIYF
TRBV20-1	15	TRBJ2-7	CSARDWGQGPLEQYF
TRBV2	17	TRBJ2-6	CASRPGQGAPGANVLTF
TRBV28	12	TRBJ2-2	CASSLKGWELFF
TRBV12-3/TRBV12-4	14	TRBJ1-5	CASALSGSNQPQHF
TRBV12-3/TRBV12-4	13	TRBJ2-7	CASRYRGGYEQYF
TRBV7-2	16	TRBJ2-3	CASSLGLAGVSDTQYF
TRBV12-3/TRBV12-4	17	TRBJ2-7	CASSFLRALGRGYEQYF
TRBV12-3/TRBV12-4	14	TRBJ1-1	CASSLLQQNTEAFF
TRBV20-1	20	TRBJ2-1	CSARNTGPGIAGTPYNEQFF
TRBV27	14	TRBJ2-3	CASIPGGQWDTQYF
TRBV7-2	15	TRBJ2-3	CASSALAGVPDTQYF
TRBV12-3/TRBV12-4	15	TRBJ2-5	CASSFSRGGQETQYF
TRBV5-1	15	TRBJ2-5	CASSLASGSTETQYF
TRBV29-1	12	TRBJ1-6	CSVRVGNSPLHF